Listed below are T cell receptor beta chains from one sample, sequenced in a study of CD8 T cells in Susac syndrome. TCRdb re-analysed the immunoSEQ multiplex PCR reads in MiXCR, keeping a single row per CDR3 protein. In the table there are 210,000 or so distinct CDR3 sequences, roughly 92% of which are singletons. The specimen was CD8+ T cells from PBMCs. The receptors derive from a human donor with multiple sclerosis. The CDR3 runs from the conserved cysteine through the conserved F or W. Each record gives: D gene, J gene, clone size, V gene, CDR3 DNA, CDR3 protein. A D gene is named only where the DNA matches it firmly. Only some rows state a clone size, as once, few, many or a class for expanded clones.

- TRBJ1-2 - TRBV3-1 TGTGCCAGCAGCCGATTCGTGTCAGAGCCCAATGGCTACACCTTC CASSRFVSEPNGYTF
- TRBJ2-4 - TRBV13 TGTGCCAGCAGCTTCTACAGGGTAGCCAAAAACATTCAGTACTTC CASSFYRVAKNIQYF
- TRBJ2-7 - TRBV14 TGTGCCAGCAGCCAAGAGGTGGCAGGAGACTACGAGCAGTACTTC CASSQEVAGDYEQYF
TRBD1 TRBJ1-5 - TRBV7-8 TGTGCCAGCAGCTTAAAGGGGGCGGATTATCAGCCCCAGCATTTT CASSLKGADYQPQHF
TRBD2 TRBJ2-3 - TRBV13 TGTGCCAGCAGCGCCCGGACTAGCGGGAGGCGGAGTACGCAGTATTTT CASSARTSGRRSTQYF
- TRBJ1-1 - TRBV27 TGTGCCAGCACCTCTCAGGGAACGAACACTGAAGCTTTCTTT CASTSQGTNTEAFF
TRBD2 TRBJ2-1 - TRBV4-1 TGCGCCAGCAGCCAAGCCCTTAGCGGGGGTTGGATTGAGCAGTTCTTC CASSQALSGGWIEQFF
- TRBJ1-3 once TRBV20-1 TGCAGTGGCCTCGGGGACGACGGAAACACCATATATTTT CSGLGDDGNTIYF
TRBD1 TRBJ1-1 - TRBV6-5 TGTGCCAGCAGTCCGGGACAGTTATCTGAAGCTTTCTTT CASSPGQLSEAFF
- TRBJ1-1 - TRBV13 TGTGCCAGCAGCTTAGTTATCCACACTGAAGCTTTCTTT CASSLVIHTEAFF
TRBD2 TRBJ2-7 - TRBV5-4 TGTGCCAGCAGCCCTAAGCGGGGCCCCTCCTACGAGCAGTACTTC CASSPKRGPSYEQYF
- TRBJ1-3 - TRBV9 TGTGCCAGCAGCGTAGGAGGGGGCTCTGGAAACACCATATATTTT CASSVGGGSGNTIYF
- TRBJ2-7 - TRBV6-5 TGTGCCAGCAGTTACTCGAACCACGAGCAGTACTTC CASSYSNHEQYF
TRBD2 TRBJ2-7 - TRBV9 TGTGCCAGCAGCGTAGCCTCGGGACTAGTCACCGAGCAGTACTTC CASSVASGLVTEQYF
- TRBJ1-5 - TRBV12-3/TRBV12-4 TGTGCCAGCAGTCCAGGGTCTCAGCCCCAGCATTTT CASSPGSQPQHF
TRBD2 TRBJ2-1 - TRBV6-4 TGTGCCAGCAGTGACCGGGCCCACCGGGAGGCGCTATTGGCAGTTCGTTCGGATGAGCAGTTCTTC CASSDRAHREALLAVRSDEQFF
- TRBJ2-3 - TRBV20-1 TGCAGTGCTAGTCCGTACGCGACTAGGCGCGTAGGAACAGATACGCAGTATTTT CSASPYATRRVGTDTQYF
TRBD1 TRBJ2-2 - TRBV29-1 TGCAGCGTGACCGGGACAGGGAACACCGGGGAGCTGTTTTTT CSVTGTGNTGELFF
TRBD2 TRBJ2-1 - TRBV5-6 TGTGCCAGCAGCTTAAGACTAGCTGTCCTTGGTGAGCAGTTCTTC CASSLRLAVLGEQFF
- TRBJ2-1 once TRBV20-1 TGCAGTGCTAGTGGGGAGGATGAGCAGTTCTTC CSASGEDEQFF
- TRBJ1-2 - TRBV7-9 TGTGCCAGCAGCTTCCCGGTTTTTTATGGCTACACCTTC CASSFPVFYGYTF
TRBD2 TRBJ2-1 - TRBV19 TGTGCCAGTAGTATAGTTACCGGGACTAGCCTTGGGCAGTTCTTC CASSIVTGTSLGQFF
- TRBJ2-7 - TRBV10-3 TGTGCCATCCAGAGAGGTCTATCCTACGAGCAGTACTTC CAIQRGLSYEQYF
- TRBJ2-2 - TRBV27 TGTGCCAGCAGTGTAGGCCCCCGGGCCGGGGAGCTGTTTTTT CASSVGPRAGELFF
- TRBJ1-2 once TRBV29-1 TGCAGCGTACCCGGAGGTATCGGTGGCTACACCTTC CSVPGGIGGYTF
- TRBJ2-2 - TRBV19 TGTGCCAGTAGTTATCTTTCGGGCGACACCGGGGAGCTGTTTTTT CASSYLSGDTGELFF
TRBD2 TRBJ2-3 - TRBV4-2 TGTGCCAGCAGCCAAGAATATCTAGGCTCCTTGGGACTAGCGGCCACAGATACGCAGTATTTT CASSQEYLGSLGLAATDTQYF
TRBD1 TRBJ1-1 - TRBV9 TGTGCCAGCAGCCAGGGACAGAGCCTTGAAGCTTTCTTT CASSQGQSLEAFF
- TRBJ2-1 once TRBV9 TGTGCCAGCAGCGTAGGGGGCTTCGGAGGGGGGGAGCAGTTCTTC CASSVGGFGGGEQFF
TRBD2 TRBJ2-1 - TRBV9 TGTGCCAGCAGCGTAATTGGCGGGGGGGCCTCCTACAATGAGCAGTTCTTC CASSVIGGGASYNEQFF
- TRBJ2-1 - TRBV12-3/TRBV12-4 TGTGCCGTCGGGTGGGGTGAGCAGTTCTTC CAVGWGEQFF